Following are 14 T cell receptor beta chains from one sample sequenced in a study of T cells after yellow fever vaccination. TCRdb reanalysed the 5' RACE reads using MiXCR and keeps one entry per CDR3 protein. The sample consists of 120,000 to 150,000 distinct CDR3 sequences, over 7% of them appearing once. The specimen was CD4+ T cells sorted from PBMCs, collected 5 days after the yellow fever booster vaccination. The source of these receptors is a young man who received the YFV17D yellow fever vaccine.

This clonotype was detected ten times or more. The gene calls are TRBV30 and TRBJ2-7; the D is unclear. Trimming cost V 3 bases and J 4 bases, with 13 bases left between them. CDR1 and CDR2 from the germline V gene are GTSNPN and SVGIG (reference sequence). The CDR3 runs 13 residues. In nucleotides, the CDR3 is TGTGCCTGGAGAAGACACCTCCTTTACGAGCAGTACTTC. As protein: CAWRRHLLYEQYF.

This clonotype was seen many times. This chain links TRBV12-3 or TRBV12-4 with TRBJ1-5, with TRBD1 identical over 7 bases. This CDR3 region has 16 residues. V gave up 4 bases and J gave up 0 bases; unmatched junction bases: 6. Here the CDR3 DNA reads TGTGCCAGCAGTTCAACACAGGGGATTAGCAATCAGCCCCAGCATTTT. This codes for CASSSTQGISNQPQHF.

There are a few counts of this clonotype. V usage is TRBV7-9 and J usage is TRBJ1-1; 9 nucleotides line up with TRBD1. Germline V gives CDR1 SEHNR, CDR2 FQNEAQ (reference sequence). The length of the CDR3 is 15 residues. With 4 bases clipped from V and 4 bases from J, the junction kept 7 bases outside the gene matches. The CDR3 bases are TGTGCCAGCAGCTCTCAACAGGGGGCTGTCACTGAAGCTTTCTTT. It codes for CASSSQQGAVTEAFF.

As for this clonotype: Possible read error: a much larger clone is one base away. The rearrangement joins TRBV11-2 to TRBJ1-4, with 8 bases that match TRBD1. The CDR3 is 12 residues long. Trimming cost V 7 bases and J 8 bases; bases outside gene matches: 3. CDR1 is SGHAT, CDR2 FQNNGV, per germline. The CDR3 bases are TGTGCCAGCACACAGGGGGGGGAAAAACTGTTTTTT. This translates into CASTQGGEKLFF. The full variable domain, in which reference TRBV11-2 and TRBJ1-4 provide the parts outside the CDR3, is EAGVAQSPRYKIIEKRQSVAFWCNPISGHATLYWYQQILGQGPKLLIQFQNNGVVDDSQLPKDRFSAERLKGVDSTLKIQPAKLEDSAVYLCASTQGGEKLFFGSGTQLSVL.

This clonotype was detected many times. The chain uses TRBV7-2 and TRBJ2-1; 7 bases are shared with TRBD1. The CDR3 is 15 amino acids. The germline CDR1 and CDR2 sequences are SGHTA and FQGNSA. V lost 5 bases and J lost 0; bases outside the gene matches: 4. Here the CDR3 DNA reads TGTGCCAGCAGCAAGGGACAGCTCTCCTACAATGAGCAGTTCTTC. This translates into CASSKGQLSYNEQFF. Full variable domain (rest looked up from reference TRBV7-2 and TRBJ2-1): GAGVSQSPSNKVTEKGKDVELRCDPISGHTALYWYRQSLGQGLEFLIYFQGNSAPDKSGLPSDRFSAERTGGSVSTLTIQRTQQEDSAVYLCASSKGQLSYNEQFFGPGTRLTVL.

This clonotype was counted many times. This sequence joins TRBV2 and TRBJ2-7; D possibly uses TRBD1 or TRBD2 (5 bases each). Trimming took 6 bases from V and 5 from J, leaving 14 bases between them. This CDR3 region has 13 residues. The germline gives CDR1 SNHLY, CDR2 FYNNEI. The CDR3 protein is CASRTLRGDEQYF. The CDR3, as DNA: TGTGCCAGCAGGACCCTGAGGGGTGACGAGCAGTACTTC.

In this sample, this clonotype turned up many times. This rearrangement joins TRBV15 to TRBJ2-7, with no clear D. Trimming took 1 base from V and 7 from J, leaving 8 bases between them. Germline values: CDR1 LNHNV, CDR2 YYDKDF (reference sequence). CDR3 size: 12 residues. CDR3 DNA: TGTGCCACCAGCAGAGGGGCTGGGGAGCAGTACTTC. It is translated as CATSRGAGEQYF.

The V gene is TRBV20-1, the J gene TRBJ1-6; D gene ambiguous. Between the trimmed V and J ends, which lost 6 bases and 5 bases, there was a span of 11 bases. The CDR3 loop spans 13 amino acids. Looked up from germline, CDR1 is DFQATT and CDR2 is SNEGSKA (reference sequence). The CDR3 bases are TGCAGTGCGAGGGCCCGACATAATTCACCCCTCCACTTT. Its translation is CSARARHNSPLHF.

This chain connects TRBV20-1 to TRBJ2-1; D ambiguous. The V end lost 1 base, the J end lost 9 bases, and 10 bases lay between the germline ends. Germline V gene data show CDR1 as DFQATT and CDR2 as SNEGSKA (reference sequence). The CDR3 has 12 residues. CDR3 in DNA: TGCAGTGCTAGAGGGCCGGGCTCTGAGCAGTTCTTC. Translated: CSARGPGSEQFF.

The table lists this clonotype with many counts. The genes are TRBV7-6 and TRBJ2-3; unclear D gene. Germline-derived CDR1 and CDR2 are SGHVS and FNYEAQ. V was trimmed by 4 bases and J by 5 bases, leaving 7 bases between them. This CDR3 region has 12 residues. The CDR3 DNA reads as TGTGCCAGCAGCTCCCCTCTAGATACGCAGTATTTT. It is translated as CASSSPLDTQYF.

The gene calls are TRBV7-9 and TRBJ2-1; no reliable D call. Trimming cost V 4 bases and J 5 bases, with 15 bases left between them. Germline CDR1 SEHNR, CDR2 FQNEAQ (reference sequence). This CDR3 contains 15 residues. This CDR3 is CASSSGLLWDNEQFF. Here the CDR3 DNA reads TGTGCCAGCAGCTCCGGGCTCCTCTGGGACAATGAGCAGTTCTTC.

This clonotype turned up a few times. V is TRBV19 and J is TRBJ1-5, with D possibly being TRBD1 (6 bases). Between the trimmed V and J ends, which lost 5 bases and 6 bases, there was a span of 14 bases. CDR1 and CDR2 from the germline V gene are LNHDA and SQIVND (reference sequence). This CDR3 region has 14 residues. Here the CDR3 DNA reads TGTGCCAGTAGTCTTATGGGGGCCGCTCAGCCCCAGCATTTT. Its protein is CASSLMGAAQPQHF.

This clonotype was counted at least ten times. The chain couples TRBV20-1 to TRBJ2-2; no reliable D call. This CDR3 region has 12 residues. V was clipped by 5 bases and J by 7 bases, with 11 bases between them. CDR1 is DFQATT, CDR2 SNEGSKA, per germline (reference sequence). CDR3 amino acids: CSAEDRLGELFF. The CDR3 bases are TGCAGTGCTGAGGATCGCCTCGGGGAGCTGTTTTTT.

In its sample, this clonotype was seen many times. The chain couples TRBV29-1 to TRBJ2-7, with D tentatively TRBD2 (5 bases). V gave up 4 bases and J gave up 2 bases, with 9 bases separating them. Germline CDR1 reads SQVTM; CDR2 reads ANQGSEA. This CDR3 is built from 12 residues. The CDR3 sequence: CSVGGPPYEQYF. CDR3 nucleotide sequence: TGCAGCGTTGGAGGGCCACCCTACGAGCAGTACTTC.